Below are 6 T cell receptor beta chains sequenced from a single sample in a study of cytomegalovirus exposure and HLA in healthy donors. It was with 60 Vbeta and 13 Jbeta primers that the PCR ran. The table came from immunoSEQ multiplex PCR; TCRdb's copy has only in-frame clones and leaves some out. The data show around 200,000 clones, less than 80% seen once. The sample comprised PBMCs. The receptors originated from a middle-aged man in good health and CMV-seronegative.

The chain combines TRBV7-2 with TRBJ1-2; 7 nucleotides align to TRBD1. The CDR3 length is 14 residues. Germline V lookup: CDR1 SGHTA, CDR2 FQGNSA. The junction had 6 bases not matched to a gene; V was cut back by 0 bases and J by 8 bases. The CDR3 DNA reads TGTGCCAGCAGCTTAGCGCTGACAGGGCGGGGCTACACCTTC. Protein: CASSLALTGRGYTF.

This chain joins TRBV19 and TRBJ1-2, with 8 bases that match TRBD1. CDR1 is LNHDA, CDR2 SQIVND, per germline (reference sequence). V shed 4 bases, J shed 6 bases, and the junction held 7 bases outside the gene matches. This CDR3 spans 14 amino acids. CDR3 protein: CASSTLQGAHGYTF. In DNA, the CDR3 is TGTGCCAGTAGTACTTTGCAGGGGGCGCATGGCTACACCTTC.

The chain carries TRBV25-1 and TRBJ2-3; TRBD2 is a possible D gene (5 bases). This CDR3 is built from 15 residues. Germline V gene sequence: CDR1 MGHDK, CDR2 SYGVNS. The V and J ends lost 3 bases and 4 bases respectively, with 14 bases between them. The CDR3 sequence is CASSDGVILADTQYF. The CDR3 DNA is TGTGCCAGCAGTGACGGGGTTATACTGGCAGATACGCAGTATTTT.

Notes on this clone: Germline is not matched at one junction end, which may reflect a read error. V is TRBV7-9 and J is TRBJ2-7, with 9 bases aligning to TRBD1. CDR1 is SEHNR, CDR2 FQNEAQ, per germline (reference sequence). The CDR3 totals 14 residues. The CDR3: CSSSLRTGDYEQYF. Here the CDR3 DNA reads TGTTCCAGCAGCTTACGGACAGGGGACTACGAGCAGTACTTC. The entire variable domain, with the rest obtained from reference TRBV7-9 and TRBJ2-7, is as follows: DTGVSQNPRHKITKRGQNVTFRCDPISEHNRLYWYRQTLGQGPEFLTYFQNEAQLEKSRLLSDRFSAERPKGSFSTLEIQRTEQGDSAMYLCSSSLRTGDYEQYFGPGTRLTVT.

The rearrangement uses TRBV5-1 and TRBJ2-1, with D perhaps matching TRBD2 (6 bases). V was trimmed by 4 bases and J by 7 bases, leaving 18 bases between them. This CDR3 region has 15 residues. Germline V lookup: CDR1 SGHRS, CDR2 YFSETQ. CDR3 sequence reads: CASSTGAGLENEQFF. In nucleotides, the CDR3 is TGCGCCAGCAGCACCGGGGCGGGGTTAGAGAATGAGCAGTTCTTC.

CDR3 coding DNA: TGTGCCAGCAGTTACCTCCGAGATACGCAGTATTTT. It translates to CASSYLRDTQYF. The rearrangement links TRBV6-6 to TRBJ2-3; no firm D call. The germline CDR1 and CDR2 sequences are MNHNY and SVGAGI (reference sequence). This CDR3 is 12 amino acids long. Trimming stripped 2 bases from V and 5 bases from J, with 5 bases between.